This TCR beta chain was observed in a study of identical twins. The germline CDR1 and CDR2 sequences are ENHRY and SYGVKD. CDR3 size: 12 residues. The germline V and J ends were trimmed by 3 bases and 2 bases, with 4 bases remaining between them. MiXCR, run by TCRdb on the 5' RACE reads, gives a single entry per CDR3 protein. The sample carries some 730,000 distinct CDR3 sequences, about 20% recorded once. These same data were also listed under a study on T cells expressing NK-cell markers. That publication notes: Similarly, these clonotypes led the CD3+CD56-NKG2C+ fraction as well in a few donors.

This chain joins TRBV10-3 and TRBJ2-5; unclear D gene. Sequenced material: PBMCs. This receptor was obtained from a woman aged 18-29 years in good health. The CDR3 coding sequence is TGTGCCATCAGTGAAGTGCAAGAGACCCAGTACTTC. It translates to CAISEVQETQYF.